The 4 T cell receptor beta chains listed next were all sequenced from one sample in a study of CD8 T cells in Susac syndrome. RNA was extracted with the RNeasy kit, and a quantity of roughly 0.45 to 1 ug was reverse transcribed using random hexamers. A single record per CDR3 protein comes from TCRdb applying MiXCR to the immunoSEQ multiplex PCR reads. The table has 40,000 to 55,000 distinct CDR3 sequences, 93% seen once. Sequencing input: CD8+ T cells from PBMCs. These receptor sequences come from a human donor with multiple sclerosis.

The chain uses TRBV4-3 and TRBJ1-6, with TRBD1 identical over 10 bases. The germline gives CDR1 LGHNA, CDR2 YSLEER. V was clipped by 4 bases and J by 9 bases; unmatched bases: 12. The CDR3 runs to 17 residues. CDR3 bases: TGCGCCAGCAGCCTCCTTCCCCGGGACAGGGGCATTTCACCCCTCCACTTT. Translated: CASSLLPRDRGISPLHF.

This rearrangement joins TRBV4-2 to TRBJ2-1; D is unclear. There are 13 residues in the CDR3. Trimming stripped 0 bases from V and 9 bases from J, with 9 bases between. The germline V gene has CDR1 LGHNA and CDR2 YNFKEQ. The chain's CDR3 is CASSQEDNSEQFF. The CDR3 region has the DNA TGTGCCAGCAGCCAAGAAGATAACAGTGAGCAGTTCTTC.

The chain links TRBV27 to TRBJ2-1; D gene ambiguous. The germline V and J ends were trimmed by 4 bases and 5 bases, with 9 bases remaining between them. The CDR3 length is 13 residues. The germline V gene encodes CDR1 MNHEY and CDR2 SMNVEV (reference sequence). Here the CDR3 DNA reads TGTGCCAGCAGTTCTAAATCGCACAATGAGCAGTTCTTC. Residues: CASSSKSHNEQFF.

This clonotype has just one count. The chain links TRBV7-9 to TRBJ2-6; D not certain. CDR1 and CDR2 from the germline V gene are SEHNR and FQNEAQ (reference sequence). Trimming shortened V by 5 bases and J by 4 bases, and 15 bases separated the two germline ends. This CDR3 comprises 16 residues. The DNA for the CDR3 is TGTGCCAGCAGCCATCCCGCTGGGCGAGGGGCCAACGTCCTGACTTTC. Residues: CASSHPAGRGANVLTF.